Shown below are 15 T cell receptor beta chains from a single sample sequenced in a study of CD8+ T cells in alopecia areata. Extracted RNA was reverse transcribed into cDNA, the sequencing template. Profiling relied on immunoSEQ multiplex PCR, and the TCRdb table lists in-frame clones only, not all of them. The sample has fewer than 80,000 clones, 55% to 65% seen once. Sequenced here: CD8+ T cells sorted from blood, sampled at week 0. These receptors were obtained from a human donor with alopecia areata.

The chain uses TRBV27 and TRBJ2-3, with 9 bases that match TRBD2. Per germline, CDR1 MNHEY and CDR2 SMNVEV (reference sequence). Trimming took 4 bases from V and 1 from J; bases not matched to a gene: 0. There are 14 residues in the CDR3. CDR3 bases: TGTGCCAGCAGTTCTAGCGGGGGCACAGATACGCAGTATTTT. This encodes CASSSSGGTDTQYF.

This chain connects TRBV13 to TRBJ2-1; the match to TRBD1 covers 7 bases. Trimming took 1 base from V and 4 from J; bases not matched to a gene: 4. CDR1 is PRHDT, CDR2 FYEKMQ, per germline (reference sequence). CDR3 length equals 15 residues. The CDR3 loop is CASSLEDRVYNEQFF. CDR3 nucleotide sequence: TGTGCCAGCAGCTTAGAAGACAGGGTGTACAATGAGCAGTTCTTC. Full variable domain (remainder filled in from reference TRBV13 and TRBJ2-1): AAGVIQSPRHLIKEKRETATLKCYPIPRHDTVYWYQQGPGQDPQFLISFYEKMQSDKGSIPDRFSAQQFSDYHSELNMSSLELGDSALYFCASSLEDRVYNEQFFGPGTRLTVL.

V and J are TRBV7-9 and TRBJ2-2; no clear D. CDR3 size: 13 residues. V shed 8 bases and J shed 2 bases, with 9 bases lying between them. Germline lookup yields CDR1 SEHNR and CDR2 FQNEAQ (reference sequence). The CDR3 sequence is CASQGPNTGELFF. CDR3 in DNA: TGTGCCAGCCAAGGACCAAACACCGGGGAGCTGTTTTTT.

Concerning this clone: The same CDR3 also results from other DNA sequences found in this sample. V and J are TRBV27 and TRBJ2-3; D unclear. Germline CDR1 MNHEY, CDR2 SMNVEV (reference sequence). V was pared by 5 bases and J by 0 bases, with 3 bases between. The CDR3 is made up of 12 amino acids. For the CDR3, the DNA is TGTGCCAGCAGTCCGAGCACAGATACGCAGTATTTT. This gives the protein CASSPSTDTQYF.

This clone was found a few times. This rearrangement joins TRBV7-2 to TRBJ2-5; D unclear. Trimming took off 4 bases at V and 3 bases at J, with 12 bases between the two ends. The CDR3 is 14 residues long. CDR1 is SGHTA and CDR2 is FQGNSA in the germline V gene. DNA for the CDR3: TGTGCCAGCAGCTCGCAGCTGGCTGAAGAGACCCAGTACTTC. Translation: CASSSQLAEETQYF. The full variable domain, its missing parts supplied by reference TRBV7-2 and TRBJ2-5, is GAGVSQSPSNKVTEKGKDVELRCDPISGHTALYWYRQSLGQGLEFLIYFQGNSAPDKSGLPSDRFSAERTGGSVSTLTIQRTQQEDSAVYLCASSSQLAEETQYFGPGTRLLVL.

There are a few counts of this clone. The V and J genes are TRBV5-1 and TRBJ2-3; 7 bases are shared with TRBD1. The V gene's germline CDR1 is SGHRS and CDR2 YFSETQ. J gave up 0 bases and V 2 bases, and 6 bases lay outside the gene matches. The CDR3 covers 16 residues. DNA of the CDR3: TGCGCCAGCAGCTTCGGGACAGCCCATAGCACAGATACGCAGTATTTT. This sequence encodes CASSFGTAHSTDTQYF.

The V call is TRBV25-1, the J call TRBJ2-2, with a tentative D call TRBD2 (5 bases). Trimming removed 6 bases at V and 8 bases at J, with 10 bases between. The CDR3 runs 12 residues. Germline V CDR1 and CDR2: MGHDK, SYGVNS. This CDR3 reads CASSGKAGELFF. The CDR3 nucleotides are TGTGCCAGCAGCGGGAAGGCGGGGGAGCTGTTTTTT.

This clone appeared once. The V call is TRBV4-3, the J call TRBJ2-7; 9 nucleotides line up with TRBD2. CDR1 LGHNA and CDR2 YSLEER come from the germline V gene. This CDR3 comprises 14 residues. V trimming: 6 bases; J trimming: 3 bases; junction bases outside the gene matches: 6. The CDR3 DNA sequence: TGCGCCAGCAGTATCGAGCGGGAGGTCTACGAGCAGTACTTC. Translation: CASSIEREVYEQYF.

This clone showed up just once. The rearrangement uses TRBV25-1 and TRBJ2-5; D possibly corresponds to TRBD2 (6 bases). Germline CDR1 MGHDK, CDR2 SYGVNS. The V gene lost 5 bases and the J gene lost 5 bases, with 18 bases spanning the gap. CDR3 length: 15 amino acids. CDR3 amino acids: CASSPRDGRGETQYF. CDR3 nucleotides: TGTGCCAGCAGTCCGCGGGACGGCCGAGGGGAGACCCAGTACTTC.

V and J are TRBV7-9 and TRBJ2-7; tentative D call: TRBD2 (6 bases). Between the trimmed V and J ends, which lost 5 bases and 6 bases, there was a span of 20 bases. This CDR3 comprises 15 residues. Germline-derived CDR1 and CDR2 are SEHNR and FQNEAQ (reference sequence). CDR3 amino acids: CASSPPGAGSGEQYF. In DNA form, the CDR3 reads TGTGCCAGCAGCCCACCGGGAGCCGGGTCGGGCGAGCAGTACTTC.

This chain links TRBV2 with TRBJ2-7; 11 positions agree with TRBD2. The CDR3 contains 16 residues. Germline CDR1 is SNHLY and CDR2 is FYNNEI. Trimming removed 6 bases from V and 3 bases from J; junction bases left unmatched: 10. The CDR3 region is CASRSSGGYVHYEQYF. The DNA of the CDR3 is TGTGCCAGCAGGTCTAGCGGGGGGTACGTTCACTACGAGCAGTACTTC.

This clone was counted between two and nine times. A junction boundary mismatches the germline segment, possibly from a read error. The chain employs TRBV29-1 and TRBJ2-5; TRBD2 matches 10 bases. CDR3 length: 15 residues. The germline V gene has CDR1 SQVTM and CDR2 ANQGSEA. The CDR3 DNA reads as TGCAGCTTTGAGTCTAGCGGGAGATTACAAGAGACCCAGTACTTC. Its translation: CSFESSGRLQETQYF.

The chain carries TRBV5-1 and TRBJ2-4; TRBD2 matches at 11 bases. Germline-derived CDR1 and CDR2 are SGHRS and YFSETQ. V lost 3 bases to trimming and J lost 6 bases; unmatched junction nucleotides: 11. The CDR3 spans 17 residues. The chain's CDR3 is CASSSRGTGLAANIQYF. Here the CDR3 DNA reads TGCGCCAGCAGCTCAAGAGGGACGGGACTAGCGGCAAACATTCAGTACTTC.

This clone has only one observation. The V gene is TRBV9, the J gene TRBJ2-5, with D unresolved. This CDR3 region has 15 residues. V was trimmed by 6 bases and J by 1 base, leaving 16 bases between them. CDR1 and CDR2 (germline): SGDLS, YYNGEE. The CDR3 here is CASKPSYDIQETQYF. The CDR3 region has the DNA TGTGCCAGCAAACCCTCCTACGATATCCAAGAGACCCAGTACTTC.

This clone was seen only a few times. This chain links TRBV20-1 with TRBJ2-5; D tentatively reads TRBD1 or TRBD2 (5 bases each). The CDR3 loop spans 10 amino acids. Germline assignment: CDR1 DFQATT and CDR2 SNEGSKA (reference sequence). Trimming left V 5 bases short and J 9 bases short, with 10 bases between. Here the CDR3 reads CSALPGPQYF. The CDR3 DNA reads as TGCAGTGCTTTACCGGGACCCCAGTACTTC.